These 21 T cell receptor beta chains share one sample of origin, sequenced in a study of CD4 T cells in relation to SARS-CoV-2 and coronaviruses. Using immunoSEQ multiplex PCR, the repertoire was profiled, and TCRdb retains in-frame clones only, with some absent. The sample contains about 56,000 clones, roughly 94% of which appear only once. Input material: naive CD4+ T cells from PBMCs. Documented subset: naive CD4+ T cells isolated by negative enrichment. Source of these receptors: an adult with COVID-19.

This chain uses TRBV4-1 with TRBJ2-2, with D possibly being TRBD2 (5 bases). The ends were cut back, 1 base at V and 3 bases at J, with 15 bases in the middle. The CDR3 extends over 17 amino acids. From germline, CDR1 is MGHRA and CDR2 YSYEKL. CDR3 sequence (DNA): TGCGCCAGCAGCCAAGTTTGGCTAGCTGGGGACACCGGGGAGCTGTTTTTT. Translated: CASSQVWLAGDTGELFF.

There are a few counts of this clone. This chain links TRBV20-1 with TRBJ2-7, with TRBD2 identical over 7 bases. There are 13 residues in the CDR3. The germline CDR1 and CDR2 sequences are DFQATT and SNEGSKA (reference sequence). With 3 bases clipped from V and 6 bases from J, the junction kept 8 bases outside the gene matches. The CDR3 sequence: CSASLAGVSEQYF. The DNA of the CDR3 is TGCAGTGCTAGTCTGGCGGGAGTGTCCGAGCAGTACTTC.

The V call is TRBV28, the J call TRBJ1-1; D is unclear. Germline V lookup: CDR1 MDHEN, CDR2 SYDVKM. V lost 3 bases and J 4 bases, leaving 6 bases between the germline ends. The CDR3 has 12 residues. The CDR3 protein is CASSFRFTEAFF. The DNA for the CDR3 is TGTGCCAGCAGTTTTAGGTTCACTGAAGCTTTCTTT.

This sequence joins TRBV7-9 and TRBJ2-3, with no clear D. The CDR3 is 13 amino acids. V lost 5 bases and J lost 0, with 6 bases in between. Germline V gene lookup returns CDR1 SEHNR and CDR2 FQNEAQ (reference sequence). CDR3 region: CASSELSTDTQYF. The DNA for the CDR3 is TGTGCCAGCAGCGAATTAAGCACAGATACGCAGTATTTT.

The V and J genes are TRBV9 and TRBJ2-3, with D hard to call. Germline values: CDR1 SGDLS, CDR2 YYNGEE. The CDR3 runs 16 residues. Trimming pared 0 bases from V and 0 bases from J, leaving 11 bases between. The CDR3 DNA follows: TGTGCCAGCAGCGTAGCCTCGAGTTTTAGCACAGATACGCAGTATTTT. Translated: CASSVASSFSTDTQYF.

The V gene is TRBV11-3, the J gene TRBJ2-7; 10 nucleotides line up with TRBD1. Germline V lookup: CDR1 SGHNT, CDR2 YENEEA. V was pared by 1 base and J by 4 bases, with 4 bases of the junction left unmatched. The CDR3 spans 15 residues. This chain's CDR3 is CASSLGGQGKYEQYF. CDR3 sequence (DNA): TGTGCCAGCAGCTTAGGGGGACAGGGGAAGTACGAGCAGTACTTC.

The chain couples TRBV5-8 to TRBJ1-5; D remains unclear. The CDR3 spans 12 residues. V was clipped by 0 bases and J by 9 bases, with 7 bases between them. CDR1 and CDR2 (germline): SGHTS, YDEGEE. The CDR3 sequence is CASSLGLGPQHF. The CDR3 nucleotides are TGTGCCAGCAGCTTGGGTCTTGGGCCCCAGCATTTT.

The rearrangement uses TRBV5-1 and TRBJ2-7, with D perhaps TRBD2 (5 bases). V dropped 0 bases and J dropped 0 bases, with 10 bases sitting between them. Germline V gene sequence: CDR1 SGHRS, CDR2 YFSETQ. The CDR3 consists of 15 residues. CDR3 DNA sequence: TGCGCCAGCAGCTTGGGGTCTACTAGCTCCTACGAGCAGTACTTC. Amino acid sequence: CASSLGSTSSYEQYF.

J is TRBJ2-7 and V is TRBV5-1, with D perhaps assigned TRBD1 or TRBD2 (5 bases each). The CDR3 runs to 13 residues. Germline V gives CDR1 SGHRS, CDR2 YFSETQ. V shed 4 bases and J shed 2 bases, with 10 bases lying between them. The CDR3 protein is CASSVGTAYEQYF. The DNA of the CDR3 is TGCGCCAGCAGCGTCGGGACCGCCTACGAGCAGTACTTC. The entire variable domain, with the rest obtained from reference TRBV5-1 and TRBJ2-7, is as follows: KAGVTQTPRYLIKTRGQQVTLSCSPISGHRSVSWYQQTPGQGLQFLFEYFSETQRNKGNFPGRFSGRQFSNSRSEMNVSTLELGDSALYLCASSVGTAYEQYFGPGTRLTVT.

The V and J genes are TRBV27 and TRBJ2-5; the D is unclear. The V end was cut by 3 bases, the J end by 0 bases, with 11 bases between. CDR1 and CDR2 (germline): MNHEY, SMNVEV (reference sequence). The CDR3 sequence is 15 residues long. CDR3 protein: CASSFGSEYQETQYF. CDR3 DNA: TGTGCCAGCAGTTTCGGTTCGGAGTACCAAGAGACCCAGTACTTC.

Note on this clone: The identical CDR3 is also encoded by other nucleotide sequences in the sample. The genes are TRBV5-1 and TRBJ2-5, with a possible D match to TRBD2 (5 bases). V shed 0 bases and J shed 5 bases, with 14 bases lying between them. The CDR3 extends over 15 amino acids. The germline V gene encodes CDR1 SGHRS and CDR2 YFSETQ. The CDR3 coding sequence is TGCGCCAGCAGCTTGGGCCCCCGGGGTGGGGAGACCCAGTACTTC. Its protein is CASSLGPRGGETQYF.

This chain joins TRBV4-3 and TRBJ2-1; D gene uncertain. The V gene's germline CDR1 is LGHNA and CDR2 YSLEER. The CDR3 runs 15 residues. V was pared by 0 bases and J by 1 base, with 7 bases between. Written as DNA, the CDR3 is TGCGCCAGCAGCCAAGATTGGGATTCCTACAATGAGCAGTTCTTC. This translates into CASSQDWDSYNEQFF.

The CDR3 coding sequence is TGTGCCAGCTCACCACAAACAGCTAACAATGAGCAGTTCTTC. It encodes CASSPQTANNEQFF. This chain connects TRBV18 to TRBJ2-1, with no clear D. Germline CDR1 is KGHSH and CDR2 is LQKENI. V was trimmed by 1 base and J by 5 bases, leaving 9 bases between them. The CDR3 contains 14 residues.

V is TRBV28 and J is TRBJ2-1; 7 bases fit TRBD1. The CDR3 runs to 13 residues. Trimming removed 7 bases from V and 12 bases from J; junction bases left unmatched: 12. CDR1 MDHEN and CDR2 SYDVKM come from the germline V gene. The CDR3 DNA follows: TGTGCCAGCACCACTTTAACTCACAGGGGGCAGTTCTTC. This sequence encodes CASTTLTHRGQFF.

The rearrangement links TRBV7-9 to TRBJ2-1, with a weak D call TRBD2 (6 bases). The CDR3 runs to 14 residues. Germline assignment: CDR1 SEHNR and CDR2 FQNEAQ (reference sequence). V dropped 3 bases and J dropped 7 bases, with 13 bases sitting between them. The CDR3 nucleotides are TGTGCCAGCAGCTTTATGGCTAGCGTAAATGAGCAGTTCTTC. As protein: CASSFMASVNEQFF.

The chain carries TRBV25-1 and TRBJ2-2, with 8 bases fitting TRBD2. J lost 6 bases, V lost 7 bases, and 13 bases had no gene match. CDR3 length equals 16 residues. Germline assignment: CDR1 MGHDK and CDR2 SYGVNS. The CDR3 DNA follows: TGTGCCAGCACCCCATCAGGTAGCGGGGTCCCCGGGGAGCTGTTTTTT. Amino acids: CASTPSGSGVPGELFF.

The gene calls are TRBV5-6 and TRBJ2-5, with 12 bases matching TRBD2. Germline CDR1 SGHDT, CDR2 YYEEEE. This CDR3 has 17 amino acids. Trimming took 4 bases from V and 0 from J; bases not matched to a gene: 7. CDR3 nucleotide sequence: TGTGCCAGCAGCCTGACTAGCGGGAGAGAGAACCAAGAGACCCAGTACTTC. As protein: CASSLTSGRENQETQYF.

The chain links TRBV5-6 to TRBJ1-2, with 9 bases that match TRBD1. Losses at the gene ends were 4 bases for V and 3 bases for J; bases not matched to a gene: 10. CDR1 SGHDT and CDR2 YYEEEE come from the germline V gene. The CDR3 has 16 residues. The CDR3 is CASSPGQGLFDYGYTF. CDR3 bases: TGTGCCAGCAGCCCGGGACAGGGACTATTTGACTATGGCTACACCTTC.

V and J are TRBV9 and TRBJ2-1, with D tentatively TRBD1 (5 bases). Trimming stripped 3 bases from V and 0 bases from J, with 10 bases between. There are 15 residues in the CDR3. Germline CDR1 reads SGDLS; CDR2 reads YYNGEE. The CDR3: CASSADSNSYNEQFF. CDR3 nucleotide sequence: TGTGCCAGCAGCGCCGACAGTAACTCCTACAATGAGCAGTTCTTC. Supplemented by reference TRBV9 and TRBJ2-1, the full variable domain reads DSGVTQTPKHLITATGQRVTLRCSPRSGDLSVYWYQQSLDQGLQFLIQYYNGEERAKGNILERFSAQQFPDLHSELNLSSLELGDSALYFCASSADSNSYNEQFFGPGTRLTVL.

The gene calls are TRBV28 and TRBJ2-1; the D gene is possibly TRBD2 (6 bases). Germline V gives CDR1 MDHEN, CDR2 SYDVKM. Trimming shortened V by 8 bases and J by 0 bases, and 20 bases separated the two germline ends. The CDR3 is made up of 17 amino acids. The chain's CDR3 is CASHLGGGISSYNEQFF. The CDR3 DNA reads as TGTGCCAGCCACCTGGGAGGCGGGATCAGCTCCTACAATGAGCAGTTCTTC.

A single count supports this clone. The chain has TRBV19 and TRBJ2-1; possible D gene TRBD2, 6 bases. The germline V gene has CDR1 LNHDA and CDR2 SQIVND (reference sequence). The CDR3 has 13 amino acids. Between the trimmed V and J ends, which lost 5 bases and 3 bases, there was a span of 8 bases. The CDR3 loop reads CASSRDFYNEQFF. The CDR3 bases are TGTGCCAGTAGTCGGGACTTCTACAATGAGCAGTTCTTC.